This paragraph reports one TCR beta chain. Its target is unknown. Treatment reported: roughly 19 received Ad26.COV2.S at low or high dose, single or two shots; several received placebo; per-sample allocation not given. All samples were drawn on day 63, counting from the first vaccine or placebo injection. CDR3 size: 16 residues. Germline CDR1 is SGHTA and CDR2 is FQGNSA. V was clipped by 1 base and J by 1 base, with 12 bases between them. These data are taken from a study of Ad26.COV2.S vaccination and SARS-CoV-2 variants. Study conclusions and caveats: Vaccine recipients surpassed placebo recipients in spike-specific TCR breadth.

Clones were read by immunoSEQ multiplex PCR, and TCRdb kept only the in-frame ones, dropping some. Found here are around 450,000 clones, roughly 89% of them singletons; the top ten hold about 2.4%. This TCR was sampled from a person between 18 and 65 years old who received the Ad26.COV2.S COVID-19 vaccine or a placebo. The V call is TRBV7-2, the J call TRBJ2-3, with no clear D. This specimen consisted of peripheral blood, obtained in a trial of Ad26.COV2.S vaccine versus placebo. The CDR3 reads CASSLVVSRGTDTQYF. The CDR3 region has the DNA TGTGCCAGCAGCTTAGTAGTTTCTCGGGGCACAGATACGCAGTATTTT.